The 10 T cell receptor beta chains below were found in one sample sequenced in a study of molecular identifiers for immune sequencing clone quantification. A single record per CDR3 protein comes from TCRdb applying MiXCR to the PCR reads. The sample holds about 640,000 distinct CDR3 sequences, roughly 21% seen once. The material sequenced was naive CD8+ T cells from blood, with Jurkat cell RNA spiked in. Subset specified: FACS-sorted CD8+CD4-CCR7+CD45RA+ naive T cells. These receptors were obtained from a human donor in good health. Some libraries in this study had Jurkat cell RNA spiked in.

J is TRBJ2-1 and V is TRBV19; TRBD1 matches at 9 bases. CDR1 is LNHDA and CDR2 is SQIVND in the germline V gene (reference sequence). The CDR3 consists of 15 residues. V was pared by 1 base and J by 7 bases, with 5 bases of the junction left unmatched. CDR3 amino acids: CASSIGGTGLNEQFF. DNA for the CDR3: TGTGCCAGTAGTATAGGAGGGACAGGGCTGAATGAGCAGTTCTTC.

This clonotype was observed a few times. The V and J genes are TRBV7-8 and TRBJ2-5; tentatively, D is TRBD1 (7 bases). V was cut by 1 base and J by 2 bases, with 20 bases left in between. The CDR3 has 18 residues. The germline V gene has CDR1 SGHVS and CDR2 FQNEAQ. CDR3 DNA sequence: TGTGCCAGCAGCTTAGTGCGGGGTGGGACAGCCGTTCAAGAGACCCAGTACTTC. It specifies CASSLVRGGTAVQETQYF.

This clonotype was found many times. The chain uses TRBV4-3 and TRBJ1-1; a weak D match, TRBD1 (6 bases). V was pared by 0 bases and J by 4 bases, with 15 bases between. In germline, CDR1 is LGHNA, CDR2 YSLEER. The CDR3 extends over 16 amino acids. The DNA for the CDR3 is TGCGCCAGCAGCCAAGAAAACGTGGGGGGCGGCACTGAAGCTTTCTTT. Its translation is CASSQENVGGGTEAFF.

V gene TRBV4-1 combines with J gene TRBJ2-3; maybe TRBD2 (7 bases). Germline V gene sequence: CDR1 MGHRA, CDR2 YSYEKL. The CDR3 runs 18 residues. Trimming shortened V by 0 bases and J by 2 bases, and 18 bases separated the two germline ends. CDR3 amino acids: CASSQEAGWGGPTDTQYF. CDR3 nucleotides: TGCGCCAGCAGCCAAGAGGCGGGGTGGGGGGGCCCCACAGATACGCAGTATTTT.

The genes are TRBV2 and TRBJ1-6; D unresolved. The CDR3 length is 14 residues. The germline V and J ends were trimmed by 3 bases and 5 bases, with 8 bases remaining between them. Per the germline V gene, CDR1 is SNHLY and CDR2 is FYNNEI. As DNA, the CDR3 is TGTGCCAGCAGTGAGACCGCTGATAATTCACCCCTCCACTTT. Its protein product is CASSETADNSPLHF.

This clonotype has ten or more counts. The CDR3 nucleotides read TGTGCCACCAGTGATGAGGTCACCGGGGAGCTGTTTTTT. Translation gives CATSDEVTGELFF. The chain links TRBV24-1 to TRBJ2-2; D gene unclear. V was clipped by 3 bases and J by 4 bases, with 5 bases between them. The CDR3 consists of 13 residues. The germline V gene encodes CDR1 KGHDR and CDR2 SFDVKD.

This clonotype was seen repeatedly, ten times or more. The chain is built from TRBV28 and TRBJ1-1, with D hard to call. Germline V gene sequence: CDR1 MDHEN, CDR2 SYDVKM. The V gene lost 2 bases and the J gene lost 0 bases, with 7 bases spanning the gap. The length of the CDR3 is 14 residues. The CDR3 coding sequence is TGTGCCAGCAGTTTAACAGTCATGAACACTGAAGCTTTCTTT. Translating gives CASSLTVMNTEAFF.

On this clonotype itself: Since a much larger clone is just one base distant, this may be a read error. The chain carries TRBV20-1 and TRBJ1-5; D is unresolved. This CDR3 is built from 17 residues. Germline V gives CDR1 DFQATT, CDR2 SNEGSKA (reference sequence). CDR3 sequence: CSASGVGTAYSDQPQHF. The DNA of the CDR3 is TGCAGTGCTAGTGGGGTCGGAACGGCCTATAGCGATCAGCCCCAGCATTTT.

Many counts were recorded for this clonotype. The chain employs TRBV5-1 and TRBJ2-7; the match to TRBD2 covers 14 bases. Germline values: CDR1 SGHRS, CDR2 YFSETQ. The CDR3 sequence is 15 residues long. V dropped 4 bases and J dropped 7; count of bases not matched to a gene: 7. CDR3 bases: TGCGCCAGCAGCCCGGGACTAGCGGGAGCACTAGAGCAGTACTTC. Protein sequence: CASSPGLAGALEQYF.

With regard to this clonotype: A much larger clone sits a single nucleotide away, making a read error possible. The chain uses TRBV28 and TRBJ2-4, with 9 bases identical to TRBD2. The germline V gene encodes CDR1 MDHEN and CDR2 SYDVKM. The CDR3 spans 16 residues. V was clipped by 7 bases and J by 0 bases; unmatched bases: 7. CDR3 DNA: TGTGCCAGCATGCGGGAGGGGGGTTTAGCCAAAAACATTCAGTACTTC. Its protein product is CASMREGGLAKNIQYF.